The 15 T cell receptor beta chains below come from one sample, sequenced in a study of T cell responses to AZD1222 COVID-19 vaccine. The assay was immunoSEQ multiplex PCR, and TCRdb's table has in-frame clones only and misses some. This sample has about 97,000 clones; 90% occur once, and the top ten carry under 1.5%. Material: peripheral blood, obtained on day 0 of AZD1222 vaccination. The receptors come from an adult in good health.

The J gene is TRBJ2-5, the V gene TRBV11-2; 7 bases are a match to TRBD1. Germline V lookup: CDR1 SGHAT, CDR2 FQNNGV. This CDR3 spans 16 amino acids. V lost 5 bases to trimming and J lost 2 bases; unmatched junction nucleotides: 11. CDR3 in DNA: TGTGCCAGCAGCACAGCTCCTGGGACAGCTCAAGAGACCCAGTACTTC. It is translated as CASSTAPGTAQETQYF.

The chain joins TRBV7-9 to TRBJ2-7, with a possible D match to TRBD1 (6 bases). Trimming took 5 bases from V and 1 from J, leaving 12 bases between them. The CDR3 sequence is 14 residues long. From germline, CDR1 is SEHNR and CDR2 FQNEAQ (reference sequence). CDR3 region: CASSPIDRSYEQYF. CDR3 sequence (DNA): TGTGCCAGCAGCCCTATTGACAGGTCCTACGAGCAGTACTTC.

The J gene is TRBJ1-3, the V gene TRBV19; D ambiguous. Germline V gene sequence: CDR1 LNHDA, CDR2 SQIVND (reference sequence). This CDR3 region has 11 residues. Trimming stripped 8 bases from V and 3 bases from J, with 5 bases between. The CDR3 region is CASVGGNTIYF. CDR3 coding DNA: TGTGCCAGTGTCGGTGGAAACACCATATATTTT.

The chain recombines TRBV5-1 with TRBJ2-5; 8 bases are a match to TRBD2. V dropped 4 bases and J dropped 3; count of bases not matched to a gene: 5. Germline CDR1 SGHRS, CDR2 YFSETQ. This CDR3 is built from 14 residues. CDR3 sequence: CASSPGLVKETQYF. DNA of the CDR3: TGCGCCAGCAGCCCGGGACTAGTGAAAGAGACCCAGTACTTC.

V is TRBV6-5 and J is TRBJ1-1, with D possibly being TRBD1 (5 bases). This CDR3 has 15 amino acids. The germline gives CDR1 MNHEY, CDR2 SVGAGI. Trimming took off 7 bases at V and 5 bases at J, with 20 bases between the two ends. CDR3 sequence (DNA): TGTGCCAGCATCCCGAGGGGAGTAGGCGGGACTGAAGCTTTCTTT. Translation gives CASIPRGVGGTEAFF.

The V gene is TRBV15, the J gene TRBJ2-7; 14 bases map to TRBD2. This CDR3 spans 18 amino acids. Germline V CDR1 and CDR2: LNHNV, YYDKDF (reference sequence). V lost 6 bases to trimming and J lost 1 base; unmatched junction nucleotides: 11. The CDR3 coding sequence is TGTGCCACCAGTCCAATCTTGGGACTAGCGGGGGTTTCCTACGAGCAGTACTTC. Its translation is CATSPILGLAGVSYEQYF.

This chain uses TRBV9 with TRBJ1-6, with D possibly matching TRBD1 (5 bases). CDR1 and CDR2 (germline): SGDLS, YYNGEE. The CDR3 is made up of 16 amino acids. Trimming took 4 bases from V and 4 from J, leaving 15 bases between them. Here the CDR3 DNA reads TGTGCCAGCAGCATACTAGGGGCACCGTATAATTCACCCCTCCACTTT. Its protein product is CASSILGAPYNSPLHF.

The V call is TRBV7-9, the J call TRBJ2-1, with TRBD2 matching over 7 bases. CDR3 length: 14 amino acids. The V and J ends lost 8 bases and 4 bases, in that order; junction bases with no gene match: 8. The germline gives CDR1 SEHNR, CDR2 FQNEAQ (reference sequence). The CDR3 sequence: CASATSESYNEQFF. The DNA of the CDR3 is TGTGCCAGCGCAACTAGCGAGAGTTACAATGAGCAGTTCTTC.

The chain employs TRBV10-3 and TRBJ2-1; weak D call: TRBD1 (6 bases). The CDR3 extends over 14 amino acids. Germline V lookup: CDR1 ENHRY, CDR2 SYGVKD. Trimming removed 4 bases at V and 3 bases at J, with 10 bases between. The CDR3 region is CAISGTEFYNEQFF. The DNA of the CDR3 is TGTGCCATCAGTGGGACAGAGTTCTACAATGAGCAGTTCTTC.

The genes are TRBV5-6 and TRBJ2-3, with D unresolved. Germline V gives CDR1 SGHDT, CDR2 YYEEEE. Trimming stripped 0 bases from V and 5 bases from J, with 10 bases between. The CDR3 totals 14 residues. The CDR3 DNA is TGTGCCAGCAGCTTGGCCAGAGTGGGAGATACGCAGTATTTT. Amino acids: CASSLARVGDTQYF.

This sequence joins TRBV3-1 (or the pseudogene TRBV3-2) and TRBJ1-2; D gene unclear. In germline, CDR1 is LGHDT, CDR2 YNNKEL (reference sequence). The CDR3 has 15 amino acids. Trimming cost V 1 base and J 8 bases, with 17 bases left between them. The CDR3 DNA sequence: TGTGCCAGCAGCCAAGGAGTGAGAGGGATCAACGGCTACACCTTC. Residues: CASSQGVRGINGYTF.

The chain recombines TRBV7-9 with TRBJ1-6; unclear D gene. Trimming pared 5 bases from V and 0 bases from J, leaving 20 bases between. The CDR3 runs 19 residues. Per germline, CDR1 SEHNR and CDR2 FQNEAQ (reference sequence). CDR3 residues: CASSPRSGPISSYNSPLHF. DNA of the CDR3: TGTGCCAGCAGCCCCCGATCCGGCCCAATAAGCTCCTATAATTCACCCCTCCACTTT.

The V gene is TRBV28, the J gene TRBJ2-1; TRBD2 agrees at 13 bases. V lost 3 bases, J lost 0 bases, and 20 bases stayed unmatched. Germline V gives CDR1 MDHEN, CDR2 SYDVKM. This CDR3 is 23 amino acids long. The CDR3 DNA sequence: TGTGCCAGCAGTTTTGACAACGCCGGTCGCTGGACTAGCGGGGGTAGCTCCTACAATGAGCAGTTCTTC. Amino acids: CASSFDNAGRWTSGGSSYNEQFF.

V is TRBV2 and J is TRBJ2-3, with TRBD2 matching 9 bases. Trimming removed 3 bases from V and 1 base from J; junction bases left unmatched: 5. CDR3 length equals 16 residues. CDR1 and CDR2 (germline): SNHLY, FYNNEI. The CDR3 protein is CASSELVAGGTDTQYF. DNA of the CDR3: TGTGCCAGCAGTGAGCTCGTAGCGGGGGGCACAGATACGCAGTATTTT.

The V call is TRBV4-1, the J call TRBJ1-1, with D tentatively TRBD1 (5 bases). Germline CDR1 is MGHRA and CDR2 is YSYEKL. Trimming removed 4 bases from V and 1 base from J, with 13 bases in between. CDR3 size: 15 residues. For the CDR3, the DNA is TGCGCCAGCAGCCGCTCCCCGGGGGGGAACACTGAAGCTTTCTTT. The encoded protein is CASSRSPGGNTEAFF.